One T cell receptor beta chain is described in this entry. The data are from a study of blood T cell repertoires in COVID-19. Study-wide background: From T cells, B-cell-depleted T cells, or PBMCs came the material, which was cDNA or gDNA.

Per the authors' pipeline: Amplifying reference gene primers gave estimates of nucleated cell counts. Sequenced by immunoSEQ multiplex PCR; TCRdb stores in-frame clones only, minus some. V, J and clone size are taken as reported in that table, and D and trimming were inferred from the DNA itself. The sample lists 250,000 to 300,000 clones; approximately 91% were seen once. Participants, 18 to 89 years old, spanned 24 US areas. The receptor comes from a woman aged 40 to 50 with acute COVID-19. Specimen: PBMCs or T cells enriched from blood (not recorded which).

CDR3 nucleotide sequence: TGTGCCAGCAGCTTAGGGGAGATACCCGATCAGCCCCAGCATTTT. It encodes CASSLGEIPDQPQHF. V usage is TRBV7-9 and J usage is TRBJ1-5, with D unresolved. CDR3 size: 15 residues. Trimming removed 1 base from V and 5 bases from J, with 12 bases in between. Germline V lookup: CDR1 SEHNR, CDR2 FQNEAQ (reference sequence).